This T cell receptor beta chain was sequenced for a study of tumor-infiltrating lymphocytes in primary liver carcinoma. The CDR3 runs 14 residues. The V end lost 7 bases, the J end lost 2 bases, and 14 bases lay between the germline ends. Germline V gives CDR1 MNHNY, CDR2 SVGAGI (reference sequence). Both blood RNA, taken from unsorted whole blood, and germline DNA were extracted. Priming with a constant-region primer yielded TCR beta cDNA from about 480 ng total RNA. ARM-PCR was slightly modified, and three nested multiplex PCR rounds with it gave rise to the TCR beta libraries. With TRBV1-TRBV30 forward primers and a C-beta reverse primer, the first two PCR rounds were run for nine to eleven cycles each. TCRdb ran MiXCR on the multiplex PCR reads and lists one entry per CDR3 protein. The sample has some 180,000 distinct CDR3 sequences, 50% to 75% seen once; the top ten hold 70% to 80%.

Sequences were obtained from peripheral blood. The TCR was taken from a man aged 35-49 years with primary liver carcinoma and hepatitis B virus infection. The chain carries TRBV6-6 and TRBJ1-2, with no clear D. CDR3 protein: CASNEFFTNYGYTF. CDR3 nucleotides: TGTGCCAGCAATGAGTTTTTTACAAACTATGGCTACACCTTC.